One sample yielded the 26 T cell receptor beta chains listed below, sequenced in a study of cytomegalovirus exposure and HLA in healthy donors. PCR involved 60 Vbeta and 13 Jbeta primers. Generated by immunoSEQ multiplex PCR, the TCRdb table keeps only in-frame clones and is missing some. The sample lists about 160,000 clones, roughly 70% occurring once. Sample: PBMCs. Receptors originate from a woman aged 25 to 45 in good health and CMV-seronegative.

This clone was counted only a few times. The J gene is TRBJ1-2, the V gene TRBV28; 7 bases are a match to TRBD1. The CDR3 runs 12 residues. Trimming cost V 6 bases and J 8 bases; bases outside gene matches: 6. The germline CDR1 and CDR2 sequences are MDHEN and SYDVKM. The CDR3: CASRDRYGGYTF. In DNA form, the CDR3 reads TGTGCCAGCAGGGACAGGTACGGGGGCTACACCTTC.

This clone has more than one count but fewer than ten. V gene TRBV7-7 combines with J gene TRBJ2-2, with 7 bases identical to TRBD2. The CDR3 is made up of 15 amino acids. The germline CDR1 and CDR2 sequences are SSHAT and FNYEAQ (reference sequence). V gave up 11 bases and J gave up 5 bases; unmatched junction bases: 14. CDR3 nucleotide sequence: TGTGCCCGCGGGGGAGGGAAATTACATACCGGGGAGCTGTTTTTT. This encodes CARGGGKLHTGELFF.

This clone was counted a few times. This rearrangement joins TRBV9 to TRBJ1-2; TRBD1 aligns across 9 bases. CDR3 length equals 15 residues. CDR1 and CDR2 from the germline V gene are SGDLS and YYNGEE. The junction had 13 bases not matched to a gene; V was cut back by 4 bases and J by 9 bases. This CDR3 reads CASSTNRDRVVSYTF. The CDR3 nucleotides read TGTGCCAGCAGCACCAACCGGGACAGGGTAGTAAGCTACACCTTC. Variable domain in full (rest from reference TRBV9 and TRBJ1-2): DSGVTQTPKHLITATGQRVTLRCSPRSGDLSVYWYQQSLDQGLQFLIQYYNGEERAKGNILERFSAQQFPDLHSELNLSSLELGDSALYFCASSTNRDRVVSYTFGSGTRLTVV.

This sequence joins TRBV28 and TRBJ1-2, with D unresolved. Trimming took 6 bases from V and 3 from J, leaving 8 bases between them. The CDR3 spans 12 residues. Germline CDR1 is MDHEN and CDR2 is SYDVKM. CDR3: CASRSLDYGYTF. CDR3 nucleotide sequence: TGTGCCAGCAGGAGTCTGGACTATGGCTACACCTTC.

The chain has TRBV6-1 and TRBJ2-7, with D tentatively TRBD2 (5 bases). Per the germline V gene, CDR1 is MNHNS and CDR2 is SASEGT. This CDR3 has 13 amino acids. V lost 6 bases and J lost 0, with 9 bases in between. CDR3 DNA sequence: TGTGCCAGCAGCGTGGAGGACTCCTACGAGCAGTACTTC. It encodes CASSVEDSYEQYF.

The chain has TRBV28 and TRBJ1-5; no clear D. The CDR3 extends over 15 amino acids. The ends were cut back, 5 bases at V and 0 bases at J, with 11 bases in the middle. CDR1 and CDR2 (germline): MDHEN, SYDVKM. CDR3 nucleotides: TGTGCCAGCAGTCCCCCAGGATATAGCAATCAGCCCCAGCATTTT. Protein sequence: CASSPPGYSNQPQHF.

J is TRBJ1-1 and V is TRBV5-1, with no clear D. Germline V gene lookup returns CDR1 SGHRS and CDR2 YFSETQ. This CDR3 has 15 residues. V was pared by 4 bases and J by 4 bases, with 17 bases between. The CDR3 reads CASSGDALGGTEAFF. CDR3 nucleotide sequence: TGCGCCAGCAGCGGAGACGCCCTAGGAGGCACTGAAGCTTTCTTT. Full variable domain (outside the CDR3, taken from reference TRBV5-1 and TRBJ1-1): KAGVTQTPRYLIKTRGQQVTLSCSPISGHRSVSWYQQTPGQGLQFLFEYFSETQRNKGNFPGRFSGRQFSNSRSEMNVSTLELGDSALYLCASSGDALGGTEAFFGQGTRLTVV.

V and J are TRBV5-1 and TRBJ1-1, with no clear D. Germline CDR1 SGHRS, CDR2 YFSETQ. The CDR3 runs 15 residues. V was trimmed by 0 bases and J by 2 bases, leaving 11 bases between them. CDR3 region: CASSLGLGSNTEAFF. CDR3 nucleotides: TGCGCCAGCAGCTTGGGGCTGGGGAGTAACACTGAAGCTTTCTTT.

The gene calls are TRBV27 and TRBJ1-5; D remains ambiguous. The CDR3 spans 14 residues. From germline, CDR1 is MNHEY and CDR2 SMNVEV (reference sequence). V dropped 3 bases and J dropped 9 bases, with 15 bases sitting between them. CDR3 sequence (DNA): TGTGCCAGCAGTTTCGGCAGGCCCAAGTCGCCCCAGCATTTT. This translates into CASSFGRPKSPQHF.

The CDR3 coding sequence is TGTGCCAGTAGTATTCCCGGGACAGGGATGGATGGCTACACCTTC. Its protein product is CASSIPGTGMDGYTF. This chain connects TRBV19 to TRBJ1-2; TRBD1 agrees at 9 bases. CDR1 is LNHDA, CDR2 SQIVND, per germline (reference sequence). CDR3 length: 15 residues. J was trimmed by 6 bases and V by 3 bases; bases with no gene match: 8.

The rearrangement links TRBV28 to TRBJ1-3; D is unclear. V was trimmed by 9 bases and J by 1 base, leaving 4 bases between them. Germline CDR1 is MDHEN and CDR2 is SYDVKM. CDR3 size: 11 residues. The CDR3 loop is CASTSGNTIYF. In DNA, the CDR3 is TGTGCCAGTACTTCTGGAAACACCATATATTTT.

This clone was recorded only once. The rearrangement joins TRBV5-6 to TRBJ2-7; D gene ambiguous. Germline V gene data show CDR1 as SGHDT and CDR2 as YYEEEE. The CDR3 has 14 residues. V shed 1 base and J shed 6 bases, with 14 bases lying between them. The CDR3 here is CASSLYGAASEQYF. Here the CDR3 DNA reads TGTGCCAGCAGCTTGTACGGTGCCGCCTCCGAGCAGTACTTC.

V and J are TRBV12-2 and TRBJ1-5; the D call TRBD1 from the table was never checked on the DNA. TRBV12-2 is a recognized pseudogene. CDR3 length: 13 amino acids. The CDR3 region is CASRSVNYQPQHF. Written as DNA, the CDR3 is TGTGCAAGTCGCTCAGTTAATTATCAGCCCCAGCATTTT.

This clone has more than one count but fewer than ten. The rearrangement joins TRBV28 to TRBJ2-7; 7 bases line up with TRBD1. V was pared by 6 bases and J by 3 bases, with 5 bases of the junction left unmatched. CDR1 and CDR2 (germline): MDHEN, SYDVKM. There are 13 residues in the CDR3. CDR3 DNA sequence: TGTGCCAGCAGAGGGACAGCCGTCTACGAGCAGTACTTC. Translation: CASRGTAVYEQYF.

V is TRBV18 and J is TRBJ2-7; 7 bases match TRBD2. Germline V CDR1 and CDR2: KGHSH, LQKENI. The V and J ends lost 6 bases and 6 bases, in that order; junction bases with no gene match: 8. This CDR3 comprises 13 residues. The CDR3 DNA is TGTGCCAGCTCTCCCATCAGGGAGGGCGAGCAGTACTTC. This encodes CASSPIREGEQYF.

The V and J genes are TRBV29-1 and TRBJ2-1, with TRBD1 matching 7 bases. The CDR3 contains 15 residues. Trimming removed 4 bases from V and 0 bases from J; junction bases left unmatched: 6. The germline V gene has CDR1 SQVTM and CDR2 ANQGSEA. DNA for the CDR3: TGCAGCGTTGTTGGGACAGCAAGCTCCTACAATGAGCAGTTCTTC. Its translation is CSVVGTASSYNEQFF.

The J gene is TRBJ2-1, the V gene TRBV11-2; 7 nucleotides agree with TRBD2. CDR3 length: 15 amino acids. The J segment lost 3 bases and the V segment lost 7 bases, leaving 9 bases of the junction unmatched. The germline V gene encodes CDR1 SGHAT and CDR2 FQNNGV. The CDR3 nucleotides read TGTGCCAGCACACTCTCCGGGACTAACTACAATGAGCAGTTCTTC. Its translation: CASTLSGTNYNEQFF. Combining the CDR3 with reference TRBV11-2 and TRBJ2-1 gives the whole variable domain EAGVAQSPRYKIIEKRQSVAFWCNPISGHATLYWYQQILGQGPKLLIQFQNNGVVDDSQLPKDRFSAERLKGVDSTLKIQPAKLEDSAVYLCASTLSGTNYNEQFFGPGTRLTVL.

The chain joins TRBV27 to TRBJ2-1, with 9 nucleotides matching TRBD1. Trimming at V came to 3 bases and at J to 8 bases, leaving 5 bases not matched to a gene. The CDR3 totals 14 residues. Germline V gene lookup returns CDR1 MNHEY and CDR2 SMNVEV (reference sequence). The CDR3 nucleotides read TGTGCCAGCAGTTTCGCACAGGGGGCGCATGAGCAGTTCTTC. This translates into CASSFAQGAHEQFF.

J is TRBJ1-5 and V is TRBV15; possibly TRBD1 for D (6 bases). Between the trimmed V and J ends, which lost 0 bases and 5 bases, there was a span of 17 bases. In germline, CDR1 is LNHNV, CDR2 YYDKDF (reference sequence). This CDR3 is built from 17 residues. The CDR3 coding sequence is TGTGCCACCAGCAGAGATTTGGTGGGACACCCCTATCAGCCCCAGCATTTT. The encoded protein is CATSRDLVGHPYQPQHF. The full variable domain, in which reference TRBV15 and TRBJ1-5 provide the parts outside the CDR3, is DAMVIQNPRYQVTQFGKPVTLSCSQTLNHNVMYWYQQKSSQAPKLLFHYYDKDFNNEADTPDNFQSRRPNTSFCFLDIRSPGLGDTAMYLCATSRDLVGHPYQPQHFGDGTRLSIL.

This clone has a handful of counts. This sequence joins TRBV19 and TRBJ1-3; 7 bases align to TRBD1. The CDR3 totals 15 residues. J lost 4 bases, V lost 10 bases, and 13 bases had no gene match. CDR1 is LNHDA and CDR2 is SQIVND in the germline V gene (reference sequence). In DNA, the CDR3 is TGTGCCACCATCGCCGACAGGGCAGGAGGAAACACCATATATTTT. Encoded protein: CATIADRAGGNTIYF.

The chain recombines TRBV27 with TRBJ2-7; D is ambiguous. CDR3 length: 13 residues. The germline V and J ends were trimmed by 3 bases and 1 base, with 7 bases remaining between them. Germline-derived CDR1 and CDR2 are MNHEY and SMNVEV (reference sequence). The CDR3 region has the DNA TGTGCCAGCAGTTTTTCTCGGTCCTACGAGCAGTACTTC. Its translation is CASSFSRSYEQYF.

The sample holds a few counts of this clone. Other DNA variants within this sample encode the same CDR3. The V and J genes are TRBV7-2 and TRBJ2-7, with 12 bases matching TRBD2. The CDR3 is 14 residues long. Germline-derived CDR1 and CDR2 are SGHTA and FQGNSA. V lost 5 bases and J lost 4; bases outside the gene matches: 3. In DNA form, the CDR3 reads TGTGCCAGCAGCCTGACTAGCGGGAGTTACGAGCAGTACTTC. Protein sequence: CASSLTSGSYEQYF.

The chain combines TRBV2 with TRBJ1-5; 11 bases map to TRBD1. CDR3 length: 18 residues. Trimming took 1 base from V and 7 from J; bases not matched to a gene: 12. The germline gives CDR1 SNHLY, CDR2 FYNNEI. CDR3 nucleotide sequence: TGTGCCAGCAGTGAAGGGACAGGGGGCAAATGGTCAGGACAGCCCCAGCATTTT. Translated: CASSEGTGGKWSGQPQHF.

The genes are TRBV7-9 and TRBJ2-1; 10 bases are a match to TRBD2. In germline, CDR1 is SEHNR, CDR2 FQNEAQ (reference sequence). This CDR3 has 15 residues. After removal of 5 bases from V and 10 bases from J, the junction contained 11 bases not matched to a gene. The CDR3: CASSHNLAGGGEQFF. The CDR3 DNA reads TGTGCCAGCAGCCACAACTTAGCGGGAGGTGGCGAGCAGTTCTTC.

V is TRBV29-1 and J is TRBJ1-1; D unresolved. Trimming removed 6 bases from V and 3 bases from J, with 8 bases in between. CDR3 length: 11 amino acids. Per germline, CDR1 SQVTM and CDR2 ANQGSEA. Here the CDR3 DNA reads TGCAGCGTCTCCGGGGACACTGAAGCTTTCTTT. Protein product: CSVSGDTEAFF.

CDR3 sequence: CASSLAEVTGYYNEQFF. The CDR3 DNA is TGCGCCAGCAGCTTGGCCGAGGTGACAGGCTACTACAATGAGCAGTTCTTC. V gene TRBV5-1 combines with J gene TRBJ2-1; D is possibly TRBD1 (6 bases). Germline CDR1 is SGHRS and CDR2 is YFSETQ. Trimming left V 0 bases short and J 3 bases short, with 16 bases between. This CDR3 is 17 amino acids long.